The text below deals with one T cell receptor beta chain. The assay was immunoSEQ multiplex PCR, and TCRdb's table has in-frame clones only and misses some. Of roughly 13,000 clones listed, under 85% are singletons. The data are from a study of T cells after posttransplantation cyclophosphamide. V was cut by 0 bases and J by 3 bases, with 15 bases left in between. This CDR3 has 16 amino acids. The germline CDR1 and CDR2 sequences are GTSNPN and SVGIG (reference sequence). This chain uses TRBV30 with TRBJ1-5; TRBD1 might be the D (5 bases). The source of this sequence is a man aged 45-60 years. The sequencing input was memory CD4+ T cells sorted from PBMCs. CDR3 DNA: TGTGCCTGGAGTGTATCCAGGGCCGCTTCCAATCAGCCCCAGCATTTT. This encodes CAWSVSRAASNQPQHF.